The 9 T cell receptor beta chains in this list originate from one sample, sequenced in a study of blood T cell repertoires in COVID-19. Using immunoSEQ multiplex PCR, the repertoire was profiled, and TCRdb retains in-frame clones only, with some absent. The data contain roughly 74,000 clones, approximately 85% of them singletons. The specimen was peripheral blood. The origin of the receptors is a man between 70 and 80 years old with acute or convalescent COVID-19.

The chain links TRBV12-3 or TRBV12-4 to TRBJ1-1; 8 nucleotides match TRBD1. The CDR3 is 11 residues long. Germline trimming cut 6 bases from V and 10 bases from J; bases unmatched to any gene: 4. The CDR3 DNA is TGTGCCAGCAGCGAGGGACAGGTAGCTTTCTTT. It specifies CASSEGQVAFF.

The sample holds a few counts of this clone. This chain connects TRBV28 to TRBJ1-1, with D tentatively TRBD1 (6 bases). V was shortened by 7 bases and J by 0 bases, with 12 bases between the two germline ends. CDR1 and CDR2 from the germline V gene are MDHEN and SYDVKM. The CDR3 extends over 14 amino acids. The CDR3 nucleotides are TGTGCCAGCACCTCGCAGGGGATGAACACTGAAGCTTTCTTT. Translating gives CASTSQGMNTEAFF.

The chain carries TRBV20-1 and TRBJ2-3, with D unresolved. In germline, CDR1 is DFQATT, CDR2 SNEGSKA (reference sequence). CDR3 size: 11 residues. V was shortened by 6 bases and J by 3 bases, with 7 bases between the two germline ends. The CDR3 DNA reads TGCAGTGCCAGTGTAACAGATACGCAGTATTTT. Protein sequence: CSASVTDTQYF.

The CDR3 DNA is TGCGCCAGCAGCAGGGACTCTAGCTCTGGAAACACCATATATTTT. Translated, it gives CASSRDSSSGNTIYF. V usage is TRBV5-1 and J usage is TRBJ1-3; a weak D match, TRBD1 (5 bases). The CDR3 has 15 amino acids. Germline V CDR1 and CDR2: SGHRS, YFSETQ. Trimming stripped 4 bases from V and 0 bases from J, with 11 bases between. Looking up the rest from reference TRBV5-1 and TRBJ1-3 gives the full variable domain: KAGVTQTPRYLIKTRGQQVTLSCSPISGHRSVSWYQQTPGQGLQFLFEYFSETQRNKGNFPGRFSGRQFSNSRSEMNVSTLELGDSALYLCASSRDSSSGNTIYFGEGSWLTVV.

This clone has just one count. The V gene is TRBV7-9, the J gene TRBJ2-7, with TRBD1 matching over 11 bases. With 5 bases clipped from V and 1 base from J, the junction kept 13 bases outside the gene matches. CDR3 size: 18 residues. Germline V gene sequence: CDR1 SEHNR, CDR2 FQNEAQ (reference sequence). The CDR3 sequence: CASSVHTGTGGYSYEQYF. The DNA for the CDR3 is TGTGCCAGCAGCGTACATACCGGGACAGGGGGATATTCCTACGAGCAGTACTTC.

This clone appeared a single time. The rearrangement joins TRBV12-3 or TRBV12-4 to TRBJ1-5; the D gene is possibly TRBD1 (6 bases). CDR3 length: 11 amino acids. Trimming removed 5 bases from V and 12 bases from J, with 11 bases in between. Here the CDR3 reads CASSRGGGQHF. CDR3 in DNA: TGTGCCAGCAGTCGAGGGGGGGGCCAGCATTTT.

V gene TRBV13 combines with J gene TRBJ1-2, with D hard to call. V gave up 0 bases and J gave up 4 bases, with 9 bases separating them. In germline, CDR1 is PRHDT, CDR2 FYEKMQ (reference sequence). There are 14 residues in the CDR3. The CDR3 DNA sequence: TGTGCCAGCAGCTTAGGGCGGGATTTCTATGGCTACACCTTC. This codes for CASSLGRDFYGYTF.

The sample holds a few counts of this clone. The chain combines TRBV5-5 with TRBJ2-7; 10 positions match TRBD1. The trim removed 4 bases at V and 6 bases at J, leaving 16 bases unmatched. This CDR3 is 17 amino acids long. Germline CDR1 SGHKS, CDR2 YYEKEE (reference sequence). CDR3 residues: CASSLERWRTGGSEQYF. CDR3 DNA: TGTGCCAGCAGCCTGGAAAGGTGGAGGACAGGGGGGTCCGAGCAGTACTTC.

The chain links TRBV11-2 to TRBJ2-7; D is possibly TRBD2 (5 bases). The CDR3 contains 16 residues. Trimming stripped 0 bases from V and 1 base from J, with 13 bases between. Germline assignment: CDR1 SGHAT and CDR2 FQNNGV. CDR3 bases: TGTGCCAGCAGCTTAGATTTCCCCACTAGTTCCTACGAGCAGTACTTC. This translates into CASSLDFPTSSYEQYF. Filled out from reference TRBV11-2 and TRBJ2-7, the complete variable domain reads EAGVAQSPRYKIIEKRQSVAFWCNPISGHATLYWYQQILGQGPKLLIQFQNNGVVDDSQLPKDRFSAERLKGVDSTLKIQPAKLEDSAVYLCASSLDFPTSSYEQYFGPGTRLTVT.